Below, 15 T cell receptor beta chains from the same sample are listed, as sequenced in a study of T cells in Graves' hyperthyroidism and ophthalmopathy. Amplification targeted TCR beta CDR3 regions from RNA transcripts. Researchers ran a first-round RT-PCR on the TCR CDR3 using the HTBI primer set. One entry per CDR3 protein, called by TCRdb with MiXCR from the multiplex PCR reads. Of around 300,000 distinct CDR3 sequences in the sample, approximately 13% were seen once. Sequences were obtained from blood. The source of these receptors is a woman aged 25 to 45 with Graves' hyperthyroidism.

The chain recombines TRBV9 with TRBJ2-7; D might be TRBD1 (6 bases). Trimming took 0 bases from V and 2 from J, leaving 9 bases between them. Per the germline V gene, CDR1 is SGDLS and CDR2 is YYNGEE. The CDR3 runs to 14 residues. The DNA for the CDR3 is TGTGCCAGCAGCGTAGGAGGGACACCCTACGAGCAGTACTTC. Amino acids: CASSVGGTPYEQYF.

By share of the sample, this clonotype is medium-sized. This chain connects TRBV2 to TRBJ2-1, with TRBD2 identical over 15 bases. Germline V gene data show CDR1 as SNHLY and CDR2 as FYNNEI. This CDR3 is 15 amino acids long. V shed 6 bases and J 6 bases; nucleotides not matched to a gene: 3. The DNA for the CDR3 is TGTGCCAGCAGCCGGACTAGCGGGAGGGCCAATGAGCAGTTCTTC. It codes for CASSRTSGRANEQFF.

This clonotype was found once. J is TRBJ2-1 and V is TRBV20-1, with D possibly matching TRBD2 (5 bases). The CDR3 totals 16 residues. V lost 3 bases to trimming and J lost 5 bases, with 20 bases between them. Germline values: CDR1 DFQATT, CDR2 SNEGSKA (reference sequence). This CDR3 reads CSASPLTRYPDNEQFF. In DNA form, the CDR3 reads TGCAGTGCTAGTCCCCTTACTAGGTATCCAGACAATGAGCAGTTCTTC.

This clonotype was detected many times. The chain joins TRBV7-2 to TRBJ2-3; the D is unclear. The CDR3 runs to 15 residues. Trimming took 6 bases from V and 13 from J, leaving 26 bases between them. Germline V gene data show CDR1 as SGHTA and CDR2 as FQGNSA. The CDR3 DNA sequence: TGTGCCAGCAGGAGCCCCCCAACCCGCTGCCAGGTGGAGTATTTT. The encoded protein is CASRSPPTRCQVEYF.

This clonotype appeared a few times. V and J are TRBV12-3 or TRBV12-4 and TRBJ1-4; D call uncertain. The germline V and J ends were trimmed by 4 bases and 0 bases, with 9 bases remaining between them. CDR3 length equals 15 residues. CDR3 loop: CASSWAGPTNEKLFF. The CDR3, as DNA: TGTGCCAGCAGTTGGGCAGGCCCAACTAATGAAAAACTGTTTTTT.

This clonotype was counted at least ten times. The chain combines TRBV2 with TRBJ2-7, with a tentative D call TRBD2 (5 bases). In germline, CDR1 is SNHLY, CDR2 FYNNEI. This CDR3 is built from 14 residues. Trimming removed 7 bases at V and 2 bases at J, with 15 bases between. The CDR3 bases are TGTGCCAGCACCCTCCAGCGGAGCACCTACGAGCAGTACTTC. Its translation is CASTLQRSTYEQYF.

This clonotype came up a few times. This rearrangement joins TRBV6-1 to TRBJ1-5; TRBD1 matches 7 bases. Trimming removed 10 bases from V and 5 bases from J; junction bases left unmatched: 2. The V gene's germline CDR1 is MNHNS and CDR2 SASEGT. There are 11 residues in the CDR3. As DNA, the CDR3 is TGTGCCACCAGGGGGGATCAGCCCCAGCATTTT. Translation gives CATRGDQPQHF.

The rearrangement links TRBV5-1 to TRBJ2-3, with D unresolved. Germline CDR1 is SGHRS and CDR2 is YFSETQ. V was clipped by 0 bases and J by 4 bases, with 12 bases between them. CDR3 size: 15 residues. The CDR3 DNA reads TGCGCCAGCAGCTTGGAGTCCAGTGGGGCAGATACGCAGTATTTT. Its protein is CASSLESSGADTQYF.

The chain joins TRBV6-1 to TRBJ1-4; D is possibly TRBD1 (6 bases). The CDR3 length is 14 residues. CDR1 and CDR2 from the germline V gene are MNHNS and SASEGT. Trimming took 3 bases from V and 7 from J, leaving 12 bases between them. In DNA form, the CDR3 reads TGTGCCAGCAGTGAGGGACAACGGGGTGAAAAACTGTTTTTT. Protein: CASSEGQRGEKLFF.

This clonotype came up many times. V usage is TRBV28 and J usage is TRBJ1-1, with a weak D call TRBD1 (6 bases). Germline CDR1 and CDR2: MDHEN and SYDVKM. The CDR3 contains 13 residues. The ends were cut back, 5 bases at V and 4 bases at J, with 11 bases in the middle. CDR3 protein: CASSEPRGTEAFF. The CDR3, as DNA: TGTGCCAGCAGTGAACCCAGGGGCACTGAAGCTTTCTTT. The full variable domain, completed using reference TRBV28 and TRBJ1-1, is DVKVTQSSRYLVKRTGEKVFLECVQDMDHENMFWYRQDPGLGLRLIYFSYDVKMKEKGDIPEGYSVSREKKERFSLILESASTNQTSMYLCASSEPRGTEAFFGQGTRLTVV.

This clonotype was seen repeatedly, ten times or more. CDR3 bases: TGTGCCAGCAGCTTAGGAAGTAGGGGGGAACAGCCCCAGCATTTT. Translated, it gives CASSLGSRGEQPQHF. This chain joins TRBV11-2 and TRBJ1-5; a possible D gene is TRBD1 (6 bases). Germline CDR1 SGHAT, CDR2 FQNNGV. The germline V and J ends were trimmed by 1 base and 7 bases, with 14 bases remaining between them. This CDR3 spans 15 amino acids.

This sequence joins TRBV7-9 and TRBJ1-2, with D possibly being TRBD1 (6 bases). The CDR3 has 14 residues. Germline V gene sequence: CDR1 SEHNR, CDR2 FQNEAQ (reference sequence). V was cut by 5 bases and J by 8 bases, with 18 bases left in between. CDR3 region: CASSRTGQKEGYTF. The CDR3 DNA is TGTGCCAGCAGCCGTACCGGACAGAAGGAAGGCTACACCTTC.

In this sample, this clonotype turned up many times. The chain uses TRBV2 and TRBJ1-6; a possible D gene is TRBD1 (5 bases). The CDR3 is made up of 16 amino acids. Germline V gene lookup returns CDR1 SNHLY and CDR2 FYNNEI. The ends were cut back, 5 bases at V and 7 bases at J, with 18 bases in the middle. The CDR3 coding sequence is TGTGCCAGCAGTAATAGTTTGGGACCGCGCAATTCACCCCTCCACTTT. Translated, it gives CASSNSLGPRNSPLHF.

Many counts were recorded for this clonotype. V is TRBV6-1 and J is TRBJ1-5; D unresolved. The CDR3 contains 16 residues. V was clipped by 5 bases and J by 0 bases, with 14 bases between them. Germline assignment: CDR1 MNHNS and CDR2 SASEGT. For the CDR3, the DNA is TGTGCCAGCAGTTATGGGAGGAGGTATAGCAATCAGCCCCAGCATTTT. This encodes CASSYGRRYSNQPQHF.

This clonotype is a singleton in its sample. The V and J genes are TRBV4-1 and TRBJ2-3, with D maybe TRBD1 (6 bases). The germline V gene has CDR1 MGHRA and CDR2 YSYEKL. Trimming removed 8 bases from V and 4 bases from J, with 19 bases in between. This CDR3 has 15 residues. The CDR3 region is CASSIPGHGSDTQYF. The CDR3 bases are TGCGCCAGCTCGATCCCGGGACACGGATCAGATACGCAGTATTTT.